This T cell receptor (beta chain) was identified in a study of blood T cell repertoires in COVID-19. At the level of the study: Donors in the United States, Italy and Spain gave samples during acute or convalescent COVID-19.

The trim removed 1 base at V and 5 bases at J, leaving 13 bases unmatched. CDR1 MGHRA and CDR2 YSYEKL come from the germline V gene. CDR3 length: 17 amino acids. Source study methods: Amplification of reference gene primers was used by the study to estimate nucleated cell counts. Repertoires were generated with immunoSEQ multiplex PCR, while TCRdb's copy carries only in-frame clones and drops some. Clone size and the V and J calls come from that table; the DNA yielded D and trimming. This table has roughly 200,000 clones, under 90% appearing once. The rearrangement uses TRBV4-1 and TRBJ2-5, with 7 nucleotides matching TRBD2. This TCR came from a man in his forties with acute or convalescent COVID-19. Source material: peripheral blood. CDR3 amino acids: CASSQGTRSGIRETQYF. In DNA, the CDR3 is TGCGCCAGCAGCCAAGGGACTAGGTCGGGGATACGGGAGACCCAGTACTTC.